The clone carrying this T cell receptor (beta chain) has at least ten counts. Its specificity is not known. This record belongs to a study of T cells in Graves' hyperthyroidism and ophthalmopathy. Study-level points and caveats: Stable hyperthyroidism was told apart from ophthalmopathy by a model built on 13 V-J features.

The length of the CDR3 is 18 residues. Deletions cut 5 bases from V and 2 bases from J, with 19 bases between. Germline values: CDR1 LGHDT, CDR2 YNNKEL (reference sequence). The investigators amplified TCR beta CDR3 regions from RNA transcripts. The study used the HTBI primer set for a first-round RT-PCR of the TCR CDR3. TCRdb independently ran MiXCR on the multiplex PCR reads; one entry per CDR3 protein. The sample lists a few hundred thousand distinct CDR3 sequences, approximately 17% occurring once. PBMCs were sourced from 9 to 10 ml fresh peripheral blood. This TCR derives from a woman younger than 30 with Graves' ophthalmopathy. The V call is TRBV3-1, the J call TRBJ1-6; D is unresolved. The specimen was blood. As DNA, the CDR3 is TGTGCCAGCAGCTACGGTGGGCCCGGGAGACCCTATAATTCACCCCTCCACTTT. Protein sequence: CASSYGGPGRPYNSPLHF.